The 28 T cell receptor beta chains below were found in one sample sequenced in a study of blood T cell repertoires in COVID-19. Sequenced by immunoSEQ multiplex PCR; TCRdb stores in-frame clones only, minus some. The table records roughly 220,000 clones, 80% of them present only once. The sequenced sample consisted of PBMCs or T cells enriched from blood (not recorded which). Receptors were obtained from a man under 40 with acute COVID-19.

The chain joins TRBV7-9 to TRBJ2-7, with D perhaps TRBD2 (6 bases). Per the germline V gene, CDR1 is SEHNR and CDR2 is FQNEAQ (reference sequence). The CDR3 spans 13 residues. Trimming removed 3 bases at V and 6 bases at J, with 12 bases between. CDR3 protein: CASSFAGIFEQYF. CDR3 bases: TGTGCCAGCAGCTTTGCGGGGATATTCGAGCAGTACTTC.

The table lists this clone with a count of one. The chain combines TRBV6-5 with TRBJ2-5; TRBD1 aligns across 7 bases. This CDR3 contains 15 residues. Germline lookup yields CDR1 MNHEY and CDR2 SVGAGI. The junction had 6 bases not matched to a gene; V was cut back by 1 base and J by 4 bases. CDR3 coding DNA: TGTGCCAGCAGTTACTTTGGTGCAGGGGGAGAGACCCAGTACTTC. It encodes CASSYFGAGGETQYF.

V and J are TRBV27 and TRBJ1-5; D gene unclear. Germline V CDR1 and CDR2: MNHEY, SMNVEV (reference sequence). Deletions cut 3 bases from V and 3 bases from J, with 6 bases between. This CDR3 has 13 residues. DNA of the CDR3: TGTGCCAGCAGTTTCGGGGACAATCAGCCCCAGCATTTT. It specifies CASSFGDNQPQHF.

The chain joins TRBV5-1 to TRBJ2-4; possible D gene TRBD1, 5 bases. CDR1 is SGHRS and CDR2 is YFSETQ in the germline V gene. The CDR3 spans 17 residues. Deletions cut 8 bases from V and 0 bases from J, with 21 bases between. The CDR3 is CARPRHLDTLAKNIQYF. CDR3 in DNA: TGCGCCAGACCGCGACATCTGGACACTCTAGCCAAAAACATTCAGTACTTC.

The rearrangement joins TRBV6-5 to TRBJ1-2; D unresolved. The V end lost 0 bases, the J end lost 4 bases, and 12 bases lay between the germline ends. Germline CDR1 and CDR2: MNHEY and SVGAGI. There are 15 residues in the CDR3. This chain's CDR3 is CASSYSANGGYGYTF. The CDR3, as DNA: TGTGCCAGCAGTTACTCAGCCAATGGAGGCTATGGCTACACCTTC.

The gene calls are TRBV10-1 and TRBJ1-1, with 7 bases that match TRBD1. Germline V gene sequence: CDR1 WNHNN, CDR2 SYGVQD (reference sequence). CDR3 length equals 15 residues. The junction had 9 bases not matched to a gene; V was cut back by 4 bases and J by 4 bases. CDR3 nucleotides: TGCGCCAGCAGTGCTAAATCAGGGGGAGGCACTGAAGCTTTCTTT. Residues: CASSAKSGGGTEAFF.

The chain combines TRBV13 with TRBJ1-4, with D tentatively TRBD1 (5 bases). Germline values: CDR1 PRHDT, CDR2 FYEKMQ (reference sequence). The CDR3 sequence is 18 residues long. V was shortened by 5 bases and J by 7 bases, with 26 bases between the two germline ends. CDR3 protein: CASSLGSGGGDGGEKLFF. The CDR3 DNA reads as TGTGCCAGCAGCCTTGGTTCCGGTGGCGGGGACGGGGGTGAAAAACTGTTTTTT.

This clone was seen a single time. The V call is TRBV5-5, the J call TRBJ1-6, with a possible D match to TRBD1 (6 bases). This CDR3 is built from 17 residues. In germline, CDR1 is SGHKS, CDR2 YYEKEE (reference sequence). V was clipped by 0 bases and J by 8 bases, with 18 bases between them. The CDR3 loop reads CASSLALLTGSDSPLHF. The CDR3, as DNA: TGTGCCAGCAGCTTGGCCTTACTAACAGGGAGCGATTCACCCCTCCACTTT.

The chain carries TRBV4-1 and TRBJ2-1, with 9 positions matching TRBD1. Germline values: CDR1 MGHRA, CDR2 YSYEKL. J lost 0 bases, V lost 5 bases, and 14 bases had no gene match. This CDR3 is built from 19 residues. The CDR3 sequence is CASSNSPMGQGFSYNEQFF. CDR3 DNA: TGCGCCAGCAGCAACTCTCCAATGGGACAGGGTTTCTCCTACAATGAGCAGTTCTTC.

For the CDR3, the DNA is TGTGCCAGCAGCGTAGCTGGGGCAGGGGCAGACAATGAGCAGTTCTTC. Translation: CASSVAGAGADNEQFF. The V call is TRBV9, the J call TRBJ2-1; the D gene is possibly TRBD1 (6 bases). CDR3 size: 16 residues. Trimming removed 0 bases from V and 5 bases from J, with 15 bases in between. Germline V gene lookup returns CDR1 SGDLS and CDR2 YYNGEE.

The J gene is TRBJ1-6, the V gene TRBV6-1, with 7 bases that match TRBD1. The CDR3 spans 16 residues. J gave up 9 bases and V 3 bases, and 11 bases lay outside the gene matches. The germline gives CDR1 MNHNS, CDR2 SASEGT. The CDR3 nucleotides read TGTGCCAGCAGTGATCTACGGGCCACAGGGGCTTCACCCCTCCACTTT. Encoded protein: CASSDLRATGASPLHF.

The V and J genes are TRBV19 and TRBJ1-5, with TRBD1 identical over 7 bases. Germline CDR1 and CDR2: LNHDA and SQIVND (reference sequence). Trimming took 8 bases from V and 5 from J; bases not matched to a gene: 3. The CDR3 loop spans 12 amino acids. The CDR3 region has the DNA TGTGCCAGTGCGCAGGGGGATCAGCCCCAGCATTTT. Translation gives CASAQGDQPQHF.

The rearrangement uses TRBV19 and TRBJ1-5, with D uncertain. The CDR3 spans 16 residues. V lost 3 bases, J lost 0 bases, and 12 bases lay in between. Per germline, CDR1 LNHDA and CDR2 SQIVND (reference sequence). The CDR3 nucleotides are TGTGCCAGTAGTATTCTGGGAGGGTCTAGCAATCAGCCCCAGCATTTT. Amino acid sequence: CASSILGGSSNQPQHF. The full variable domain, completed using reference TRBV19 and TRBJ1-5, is DGGITQSPKYLFRKEGQNVTLSCEQNLNHDAMYWYRQDPGQGLRLIYYSQIVNDFQKGDIAEGYSVSREKKESFPLTVTSAQKNPTAFYLCASSILGGSSNQPQHFGDGTRLSIL.

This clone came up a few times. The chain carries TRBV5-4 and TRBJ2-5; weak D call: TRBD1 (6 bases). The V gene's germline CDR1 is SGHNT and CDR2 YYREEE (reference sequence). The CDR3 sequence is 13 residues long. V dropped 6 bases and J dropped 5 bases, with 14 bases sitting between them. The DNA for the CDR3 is TGTGCCAGCAATTATGACAGGTCCGAGACCCAGTACTTC. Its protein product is CASNYDRSETQYF. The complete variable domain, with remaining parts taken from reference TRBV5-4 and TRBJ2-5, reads ETGVTQSPTHLIKTRGQQVTLRCSSQSGHNTVSWYQQALGQGPQFIFQYYREEENGRGNFPPRFSGLQFPNYSSELNVNALELDDSALYLCASNYDRSETQYFGPGTRLLVL.

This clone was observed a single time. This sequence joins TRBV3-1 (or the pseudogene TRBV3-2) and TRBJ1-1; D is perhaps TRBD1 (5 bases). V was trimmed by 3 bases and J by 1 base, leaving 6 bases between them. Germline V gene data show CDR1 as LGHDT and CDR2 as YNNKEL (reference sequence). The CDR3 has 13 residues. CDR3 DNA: TGTGCCAGCAGCCATGGACAGAACACTGAAGCTTTCTTT. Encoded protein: CASSHGQNTEAFF.

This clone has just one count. The CDR3 DNA reads TGTGCCAGCAGCCTTAGACAGGGTCACGGCTACACCTTC. This gives the protein CASSLRQGHGYTF. The rearrangement uses TRBV14 and TRBJ1-2; TRBD1 matches at 7 bases. The germline gives CDR1 SGHDN, CDR2 FVKESK. The CDR3 is 13 residues long. V shed 4 bases and J 8 bases; nucleotides not matched to a gene: 7.

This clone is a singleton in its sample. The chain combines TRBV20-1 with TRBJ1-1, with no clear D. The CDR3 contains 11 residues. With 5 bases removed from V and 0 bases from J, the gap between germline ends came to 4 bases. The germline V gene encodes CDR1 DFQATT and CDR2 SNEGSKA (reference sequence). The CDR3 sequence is CSADMNTEAFF. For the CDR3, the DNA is TGCAGTGCTGACATGAACACTGAAGCTTTCTTT.

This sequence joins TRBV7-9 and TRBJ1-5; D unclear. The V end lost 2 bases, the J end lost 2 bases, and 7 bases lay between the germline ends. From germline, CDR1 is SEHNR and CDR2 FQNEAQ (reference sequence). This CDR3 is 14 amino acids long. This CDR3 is CASSLSGGNQPQHF. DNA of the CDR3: TGTGCCAGCAGCTTATCGGGTGGCAATCAGCCCCAGCATTTT.

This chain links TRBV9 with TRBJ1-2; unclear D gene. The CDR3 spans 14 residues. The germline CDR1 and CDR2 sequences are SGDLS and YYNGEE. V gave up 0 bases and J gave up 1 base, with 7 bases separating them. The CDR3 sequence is CASSVATFNYGYTF. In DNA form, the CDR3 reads TGTGCCAGCAGCGTAGCTACTTTTAACTATGGCTACACCTTC.

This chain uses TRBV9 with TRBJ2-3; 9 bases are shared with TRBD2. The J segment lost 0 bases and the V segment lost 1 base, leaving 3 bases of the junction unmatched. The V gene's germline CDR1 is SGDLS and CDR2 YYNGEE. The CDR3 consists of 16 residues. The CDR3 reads CASSVRAGGSTDTQYF. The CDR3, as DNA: TGTGCCAGCAGCGTACGAGCGGGGGGAAGCACAGATACGCAGTATTTT.

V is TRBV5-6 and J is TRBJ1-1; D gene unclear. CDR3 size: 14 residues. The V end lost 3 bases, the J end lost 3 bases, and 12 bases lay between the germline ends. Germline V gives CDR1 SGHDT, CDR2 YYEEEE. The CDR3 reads CASSWPGPDTEAFF. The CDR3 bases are TGTGCCAGCAGCTGGCCGGGTCCCGACACTGAAGCTTTCTTT. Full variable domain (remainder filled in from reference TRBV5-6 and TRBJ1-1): DAGVTQSPTHLIKTRGQQVTLRCSPKSGHDTVSWYQQALGQGPQFIFQYYEEEERQRGNFPDRFSGHQFPNYSSELNVNALLLGDSALYLCASSWPGPDTEAFFGQGTRLTVV.

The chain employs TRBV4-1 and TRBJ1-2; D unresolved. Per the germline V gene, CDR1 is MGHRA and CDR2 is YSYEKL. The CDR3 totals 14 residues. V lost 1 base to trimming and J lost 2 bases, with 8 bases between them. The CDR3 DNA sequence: TGCGCCAGCAGCCAAGTCGGAGAGAACTATGGCTACACCTTC. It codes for CASSQVGENYGYTF.

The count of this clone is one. CDR3 sequence: CASSQEVVGQRGGYTF. In nucleotides, the CDR3 is TGTGCCAGCAGCCAAGAGGTAGTAGGACAGAGAGGAGGCTACACCTTC. The chain recombines TRBV14 with TRBJ1-2; weak D call: TRBD1 (6 bases). CDR3 length: 16 amino acids. Germline V gene data show CDR1 as SGHDN and CDR2 as FVKESK. The V end was cut by 0 bases, the J end by 8 bases, with 19 bases between.

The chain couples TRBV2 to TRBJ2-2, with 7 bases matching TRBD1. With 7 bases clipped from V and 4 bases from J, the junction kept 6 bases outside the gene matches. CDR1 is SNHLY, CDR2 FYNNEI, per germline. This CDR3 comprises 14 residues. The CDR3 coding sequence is TGTGCCAGCATGGAGACAGGGATCACCGGGGAGCTGTTTTTT. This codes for CASMETGITGELFF.

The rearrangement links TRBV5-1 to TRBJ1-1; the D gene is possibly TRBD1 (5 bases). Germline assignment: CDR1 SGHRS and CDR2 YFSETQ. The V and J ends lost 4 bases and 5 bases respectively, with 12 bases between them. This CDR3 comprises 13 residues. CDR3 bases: TGCGCCAGCAGCCCGGGGGACTTTACTGAAGCTTTCTTT. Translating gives CASSPGDFTEAFF.

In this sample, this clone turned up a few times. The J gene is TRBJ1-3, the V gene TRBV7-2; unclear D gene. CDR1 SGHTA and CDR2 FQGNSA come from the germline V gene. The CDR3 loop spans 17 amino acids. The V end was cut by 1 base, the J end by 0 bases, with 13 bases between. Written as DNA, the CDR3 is TGTGCCAGCAGCTTAGGGTTATCGCGTATCTCTGGAAACACCATATATTTT. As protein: CASSLGLSRISGNTIYF.

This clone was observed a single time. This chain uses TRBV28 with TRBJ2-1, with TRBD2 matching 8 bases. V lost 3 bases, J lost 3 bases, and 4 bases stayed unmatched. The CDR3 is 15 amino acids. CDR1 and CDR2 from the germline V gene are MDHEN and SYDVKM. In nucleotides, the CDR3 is TGTGCCAGCAGTTTTCACGGGGGGGTCTACAATGAGCAGTTCTTC. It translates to CASSFHGGVYNEQFF.

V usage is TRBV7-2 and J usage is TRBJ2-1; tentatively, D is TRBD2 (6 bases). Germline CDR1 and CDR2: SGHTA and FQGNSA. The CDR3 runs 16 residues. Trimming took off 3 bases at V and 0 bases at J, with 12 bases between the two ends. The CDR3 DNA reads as TGTGCCAGCAGCTTTGGCGGGGCCAGCTCCTACAATGAGCAGTTCTTC. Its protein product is CASSFGGASSYNEQFF.